The source of this T cell receptor (beta chain) is a study of blood T cell repertoires in COVID-19. The overall study: Some COVID-19 samples were acute and others convalescent; all came from the United States, Italy and Spain.

V was cut by 8 bases and J by 2 bases, with 18 bases left in between. The germline CDR1 and CDR2 sequences are LNHDA and SQIVND (reference sequence). This CDR3 has 15 residues. Exposed enrollees encountered a COVID-19 case at some point within 2 weeks before study entry. The repertoire was sequenced with immunoSEQ multiplex PCR; TCRdb's copy has only in-frame clones and lacks some. The sample records approximately 260,000 clones, roughly 85% being singletons. The origin of this receptor is a woman between 50 and 59 years old who had been exposed to COVID-19. The sequenced sample was PBMCs or T cells enriched from blood (not recorded which). The chain is built from TRBV19 and TRBJ2-5, with D perhaps TRBD2 (5 bases). CDR3 bases: TGTGCCAGTTCCTCCGTGGACTTGCCACAAGAGACCCAGTACTTC. Amino acid sequence: CASSSVDLPQETQYF.